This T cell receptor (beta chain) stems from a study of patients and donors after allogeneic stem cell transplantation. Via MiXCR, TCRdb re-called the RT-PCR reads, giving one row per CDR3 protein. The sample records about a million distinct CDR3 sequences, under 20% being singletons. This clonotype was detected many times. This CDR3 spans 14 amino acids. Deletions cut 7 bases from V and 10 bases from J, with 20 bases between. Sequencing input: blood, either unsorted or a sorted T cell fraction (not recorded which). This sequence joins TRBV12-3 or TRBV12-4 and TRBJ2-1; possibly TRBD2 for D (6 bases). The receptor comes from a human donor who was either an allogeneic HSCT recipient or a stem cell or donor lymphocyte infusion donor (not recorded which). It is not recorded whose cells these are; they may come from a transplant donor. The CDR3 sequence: CASTLGGAGGEQFF. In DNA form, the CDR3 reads TGTGCCAGCACCTTAGGAGGGGCAGGCGGCGAGCAGTTCTTC.